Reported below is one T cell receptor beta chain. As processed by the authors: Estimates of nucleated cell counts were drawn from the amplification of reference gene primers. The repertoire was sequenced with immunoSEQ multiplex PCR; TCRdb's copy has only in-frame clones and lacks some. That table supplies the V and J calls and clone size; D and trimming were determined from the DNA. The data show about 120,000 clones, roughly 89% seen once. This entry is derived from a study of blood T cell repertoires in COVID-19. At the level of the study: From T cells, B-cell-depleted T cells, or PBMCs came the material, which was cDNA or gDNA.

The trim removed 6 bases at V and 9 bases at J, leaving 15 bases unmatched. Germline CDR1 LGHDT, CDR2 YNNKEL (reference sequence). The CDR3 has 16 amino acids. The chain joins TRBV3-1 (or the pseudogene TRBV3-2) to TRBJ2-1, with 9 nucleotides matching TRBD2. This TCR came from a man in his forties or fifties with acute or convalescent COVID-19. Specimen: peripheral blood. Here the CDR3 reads CASRTSWREGQGEQFF. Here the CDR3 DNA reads TGTGCCAGCAGGACCTCTTGGCGGGAGGGCCAGGGTGAGCAGTTCTTC.